Following are 22 T cell receptor beta chains from one sample sequenced in a study of blood T cell repertoires in COVID-19. Some clones are missing from TCRdb's copy, which holds only in-frame ones; the method was immunoSEQ multiplex PCR. The data contain fewer than 400,000 clones, 89% of them singletons. The sample consisted of PBMCs or T cells enriched from blood (not recorded which). These receptor sequences come from a man between 60 and 75 years old who had recovered from COVID-19.

This chain links TRBV19 with TRBJ1-5; weak D call: TRBD1 (6 bases). The germline V gene has CDR1 LNHDA and CDR2 SQIVND (reference sequence). There are 15 residues in the CDR3. Trimming took 3 bases from V and 7 from J, leaving 16 bases between them. This chain's CDR3 is CASSIQQGGGQPQHF. In DNA, the CDR3 is TGTGCCAGTAGTATTCAACAGGGAGGGGGACAGCCCCAGCATTTT.

The chain is built from TRBV5-1 and TRBJ2-1; the match to TRBD2 covers 7 bases. Trimming removed 1 base from V and 3 bases from J; junction bases left unmatched: 4. The CDR3 covers 15 residues. The germline gives CDR1 SGHRS, CDR2 YFSETQ. The CDR3 region is CASSLTGTNYNEQFF. In nucleotides, the CDR3 is TGCGCCAGCAGCTTGACTGGGACTAACTACAATGAGCAGTTCTTC.

This chain uses TRBV28 with TRBJ1-4; no reliable D call. The germline gives CDR1 MDHEN, CDR2 SYDVKM. V was cut by 4 bases and J by 0 bases, with 15 bases left in between. The CDR3 contains 17 residues. For the CDR3, the DNA is TGTGCCAGCAGTTCCACCTTCCGGGAGGCAACTAATGAAAAACTGTTTTTT. This sequence encodes CASSSTFREATNEKLFF.

The chain is built from TRBV6-2 or TRBV6-3 and TRBJ2-1; tentative D call: TRBD1 (5 bases). Per germline, CDR1 MNHEY and CDR2 SVGEGT. V dropped 3 bases and J dropped 10 bases, with 13 bases sitting between them. The CDR3 length is 13 residues. The CDR3 DNA follows: TGTGCCAGCAGTTATAGGGGTCCTTCGGAGCAGTTCTTC. This sequence encodes CASSYRGPSEQFF.

This chain connects TRBV7-9 to TRBJ2-3; 8 bases agree with TRBD1. CDR1 SEHNR and CDR2 FQNEAQ come from the germline V gene (reference sequence). V was pared by 10 bases and J by 5 bases, with 17 bases of the junction left unmatched. The CDR3 length is 16 residues. The CDR3 region is CATSSQSRQGIDTQYF. CDR3 nucleotides: TGTGCCACGAGCAGCCAGAGCAGACAGGGGATAGATACGCAGTATTTT.

V is TRBV10-2 and J is TRBJ2-2; tentatively, D is TRBD2 (5 bases). V lost 8 bases to trimming and J lost 5 bases, with 15 bases between them. CDR3 length: 14 amino acids. Germline CDR1 reads WSHSY; CDR2 reads SAAADI. This CDR3 is CASLEEGRTGELFF. In nucleotides, the CDR3 is TGCGCCAGCTTAGAGGAAGGGAGAACCGGGGAGCTGTTTTTT.

This clone has a handful of counts. This chain connects TRBV19 to TRBJ1-5, with D perhaps matching TRBD1 (6 bases). Germline-derived CDR1 and CDR2 are LNHDA and SQIVND (reference sequence). Trimming took off 4 bases at V and 3 bases at J, with 19 bases between the two ends. The CDR3 has 17 amino acids. In DNA form, the CDR3 reads TGTGCCAGTAGTACGCGACAGGACTCCTACGACAATCAGCCCCAGCATTTT. Amino acid sequence: CASSTRQDSYDNQPQHF.

This chain links TRBV19 with TRBJ1-4, with D possibly being TRBD1 (6 bases). This CDR3 contains 15 residues. Between the trimmed V and J ends, which lost 7 bases and 8 bases, there was a span of 20 bases. In germline, CDR1 is LNHDA, CDR2 SQIVND (reference sequence). The CDR3 spells CASTPRFGGGEKLFF. The CDR3, as DNA: TGTGCCAGTACCCCGCGGTTTGGGGGCGGCGAAAAACTGTTTTTT.

V is TRBV7-2 and J is TRBJ1-6; a weak D match, TRBD1 (6 bases). Per germline, CDR1 SGHTA and CDR2 FQGNSA. Trimming took off 5 bases at V and 7 bases at J, with 9 bases between the two ends. The CDR3 is 13 residues long. In DNA form, the CDR3 reads TGTGCCAGCAGCCCAACAGGGAATTCACCCCTCCACTTT. The encoded protein is CASSPTGNSPLHF.

The V call is TRBV5-1, the J call TRBJ2-7, with 15 bases lining up with TRBD2. J was trimmed by 3 bases and V by 4 bases; bases with no gene match: 5. Germline V gene data show CDR1 as SGHRS and CDR2 as YFSETQ. This CDR3 has 16 amino acids. The chain's CDR3 is CASSTGLAGGSYEQYF. For the CDR3, the DNA is TGCGCCAGCAGCACGGGACTAGCGGGAGGAAGCTACGAGCAGTACTTC. The full variable domain, rest sourced from reference TRBV5-1 and TRBJ2-7, is KAGVTQTPRYLIKTRGQQVTLSCSPISGHRSVSWYQQTPGQGLQFLFEYFSETQRNKGNFPGRFSGRQFSNSRSEMNVSTLELGDSALYLCASSTGLAGGSYEQYFGPGTRLTVT.

The chain joins TRBV7-9 to TRBJ2-1, with TRBD1 identical over 8 bases. V lost 1 base, J lost 4 bases, and 3 bases stayed unmatched. Germline values: CDR1 SEHNR, CDR2 FQNEAQ (reference sequence). The CDR3 has 15 amino acids. In nucleotides, the CDR3 is TGTGCCAGCAGCTTAGGCAGGGGGCATTACAATGAGCAGTTCTTC. As protein: CASSLGRGHYNEQFF.

V usage is TRBV18 and J usage is TRBJ1-5; 12 bases align to TRBD1. V lost 4 bases, J lost 6 bases, and 7 bases stayed unmatched. The V gene's germline CDR1 is KGHSH and CDR2 LQKENI. This CDR3 is built from 16 residues. The CDR3: CASSLSGTGGFQPQHF. DNA of the CDR3: TGTGCCAGCTCACTATCCGGGACAGGGGGCTTTCAGCCCCAGCATTTT.

The rearrangement uses TRBV18 and TRBJ1-5; 7 bases align to TRBD1. With V trimmed by 3 bases and J by 0 bases, 2 bases remained unmatched. The germline V gene encodes CDR1 KGHSH and CDR2 LQKENI. This CDR3 comprises 15 residues. The DNA for the CDR3 is TGTGCCAGCTCACCGGGACAGAATAGCAATCAGCCCCAGCATTTT. As protein: CASSPGQNSNQPQHF.

The rearrangement links TRBV5-5 to TRBJ2-1, with a tentative D call TRBD1 (6 bases). V was pared by 4 bases and J by 3 bases, with 11 bases between. Germline V gives CDR1 SGHKS, CDR2 YYEKEE (reference sequence). The CDR3 is 14 residues long. CDR3 DNA sequence: TGTGCCAGCAGCCGGGACAACCACTACAATGAGCAGTTCTTC. Amino acids: CASSRDNHYNEQFF.

The chain links TRBV2 to TRBJ1-3; D is uncertain. The ends were cut back, 0 bases at V and 4 bases at J, with 10 bases in the middle. CDR3 length: 15 amino acids. Germline V gene sequence: CDR1 SNHLY, CDR2 FYNNEI. DNA for the CDR3: TGTGCCAGCAGTGAAGCGCGAGGTACAGGAAACACCATATATTTT. This encodes CASSEARGTGNTIYF.

This clone was counted between two and nine times. The rearrangement uses TRBV19 and TRBJ2-5; 8 bases line up with TRBD2. The CDR3 consists of 14 residues. The V gene's germline CDR1 is LNHDA and CDR2 SQIVND (reference sequence). The V segment lost 3 bases and the J segment 5 bases; nucleotides outside the gene matches: 5. CDR3 protein: CASSIWASGETQYF. The CDR3 DNA reads as TGTGCCAGTAGTATTTGGGCTAGCGGGGAGACCCAGTACTTC.

The chain recombines TRBV7-9 with TRBJ1-5; D is unclear. Between the trimmed V and J ends, which lost 1 base and 4 bases, there was a span of 14 bases. The CDR3 covers 16 residues. The germline V gene encodes CDR1 SEHNR and CDR2 FQNEAQ (reference sequence). CDR3 in amino acids: CASSLDATPGNQPQHF. Here the CDR3 DNA reads TGTGCCAGCAGCTTAGACGCCACGCCGGGAAATCAGCCCCAGCATTTT.

The chain uses TRBV9 and TRBJ2-2, with D maybe TRBD2 (6 bases). The CDR3 covers 16 residues. V was cut by 4 bases and J by 1 base, with 14 bases left in between. The germline CDR1 and CDR2 sequences are SGDLS and YYNGEE. The chain's CDR3 is CASSPHLGGNTGELFF. The DNA of the CDR3 is TGTGCCAGCAGCCCACACCTGGGGGGGAACACCGGGGAGCTGTTTTTT.

The CDR3 bases are TGTGCCAGCAGCTTAACTTGGGGGCGGACCGGGGAGCTGTTTTTT. Protein: CASSLTWGRTGELFF. The genes are TRBV7-2 and TRBJ2-2; weak D call: TRBD1 (6 bases). V lost 2 bases and J lost 5, with 12 bases in between. This CDR3 spans 15 amino acids. Germline CDR1 SGHTA, CDR2 FQGNSA.

V gene TRBV5-1 combines with J gene TRBJ2-5, with a weak D call TRBD1 (6 bases). The CDR3 runs 15 residues. Germline loops: CDR1 SGHRS, CDR2 YFSETQ. V lost 0 bases, J lost 2 bases, and 11 bases lay in between. As DNA, the CDR3 is TGCGCCAGCAGCTTGGGGTGGACAGCGCAAGAGACCCAGTACTTC. Its translation is CASSLGWTAQETQYF.

The genes are TRBV5-1 and TRBJ1-1, with 8 positions matching TRBD1. V trimming: 8 bases; J trimming: 5 bases; junction bases outside the gene matches: 8. Germline V gene lookup returns CDR1 SGHRS and CDR2 YFSETQ. CDR3 size: 13 residues. The CDR3 loop reads CASTTGDITEAFF. The CDR3, as DNA: TGCGCCAGTACGACAGGGGATATTACTGAAGCTTTCTTT.

The rearrangement uses TRBV14 and TRBJ2-3, with 13 bases identical to TRBD2. CDR1 SGHDN and CDR2 FVKESK come from the germline V gene. The CDR3 spans 14 residues. V shed 1 base, J shed 8 bases, and the junction held 0 bases outside the gene matches. CDR3 sequence: CASSQGLAGGTQYF. For the CDR3, the DNA is TGTGCCAGCAGCCAAGGACTAGCGGGAGGTACGCAGTATTTT.